This TCR beta chain came from a study of blood T cell repertoires in COVID-19. Original analysis: Reference gene primers were amplified, and this amplification served to estimate nucleated cell counts. Sequenced by immunoSEQ multiplex PCR; TCRdb stores in-frame clones only, minus some. D and trimming were read from the DNA, whereas the V and J calls and clone size are those reported in that table. The repertoire includes fewer than 250,000 clones, approximately 81% of them detected once, and roughly 10% sits in the top ten. There are 14 residues in the CDR3. CDR1 LNHDA and CDR2 SQIVND come from the germline V gene (reference sequence). The V gene lost 7 bases and the J gene lost 5 bases, with 17 bases spanning the gap.

The chain couples TRBV19 to TRBJ1-2; possible D gene TRBD1, 5 bases. The sample taken for sequencing was peripheral blood. The source of this sequence is a woman of 80 years or more with COVID-19, enrolled during active disease. CDR3 bases: TGTGCCAGTACCCCACCCCAGGGAGGGTATGGCTACACCTTC. Translation: CASTPPQGGYGYTF.